A few counts support the clone carrying this TCR beta chain. Its antigen remains unidentified. The PCR contained 60 Vbeta and 13 Jbeta primers. TCRdb's copy holds only in-frame clones and misses some; the assay was immunoSEQ multiplex PCR. The sample lists under 200,000 clones, approximately 80% occurring once. This sample is drawn from a study of cytomegalovirus exposure and HLA in healthy donors. Turning to the study itself: Early on, a data release was issued that held roughly 80 million unique TCRs from HLA-typed donors. Findings of the study overall: In an earlier analysis, about 87% or about 30%: the productive usage of most TCR beta V segments. TCR beta chain V- and J-gene trimming was linked, in a later analysis, to a missense variant in DCLRE1C.

The V segment lost 9 bases and the J segment 9 bases; nucleotides outside the gene matches: 12. Germline assignment: CDR1 SEHNR and CDR2 FQNEAQ (reference sequence). The CDR3 length is 14 residues. Donors in the study were healthy people who gave bone marrow. Sequencing input: PBMCs. The chain couples TRBV7-9 to TRBJ2-1; 9 positions agree with TRBD2. The clonotype comes from a male donor in good health and CMV-seropositive. The CDR3: CASSAGLAIGEQFF. Here the CDR3 DNA reads TGTGCCAGTTCAGCGGGACTAGCAATTGGTGAGCAGTTCTTC. Using reference TRBV7-9 and TRBJ2-1 for the parts outside the CDR3, the full variable domain is DTGVSQNPRHKITKRGQNVTFRCDPISEHNRLYWYRQTLGQGPEFLTYFQNEAQLEKSRLLSDRFSAERPKGSFSTLEIQRTEQGDSAMYLCASSAGLAIGEQFFGPGTRLTVL.